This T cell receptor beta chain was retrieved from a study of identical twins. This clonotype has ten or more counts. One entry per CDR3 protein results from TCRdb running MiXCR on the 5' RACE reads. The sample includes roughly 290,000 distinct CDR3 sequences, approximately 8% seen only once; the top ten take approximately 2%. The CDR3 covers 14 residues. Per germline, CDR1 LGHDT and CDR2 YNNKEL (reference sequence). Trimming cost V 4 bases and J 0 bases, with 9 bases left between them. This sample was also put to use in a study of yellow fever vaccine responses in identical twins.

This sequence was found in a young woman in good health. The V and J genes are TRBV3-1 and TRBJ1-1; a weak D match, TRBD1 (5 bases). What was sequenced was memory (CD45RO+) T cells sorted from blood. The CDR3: CASSLQALNTEAFF. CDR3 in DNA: TGTGCCAGCAGCCTACAGGCGCTGAACACTGAAGCTTTCTTT.